This T cell receptor beta chain was identified in a study of blood T cell repertoires in COVID-19. Per germline, CDR1 SQVTM and CDR2 ANQGSEA. CDR3 length equals 12 residues. Trimming cost V 6 bases and J 2 bases, with 8 bases left between them. Data came from immunoSEQ multiplex PCR; TCRdb stores just in-frame clones and leaves some out. There are roughly 100,000 clones in the sample; approximately 89% occur only once, and about 15% lies in the top ten. Source material: peripheral blood. The genes are TRBV29-1 and TRBJ2-1; D gene unclear. This TCR was sampled from a woman aged 80 or over in a cohort sampled during active COVID-19. The CDR3 DNA follows: TGCAGCGTCCGGGTCACCTACAATGAGCAGTTCTTC. It encodes CSVRVTYNEQFF.